The sequence of this TCR beta chain was determined in a study of T cells in Graves' hyperthyroidism and ophthalmopathy. Study-level results: Model output signaled ophthalmopathy a median approximately six months ahead of onset. The blood repertoire included most of the expanded thyroid clonotypes above 0.001.

TCR beta CDR3 regions were amplified from RNA. Researchers ran a first-round RT-PCR on the TCR CDR3 using the HTBI primer set. Each CDR3 protein gets one entry after TCRdb re-called the multiplex PCR reads with MiXCR. This table holds around 760,000 distinct CDR3 sequences, 30% to 40% found once. Germline V gene sequence: CDR1 SGHAT, CDR2 FQNNGV. The CDR3 contains 17 residues. Trimming took 2 bases from V and 10 from J, leaving 23 bases between them. Concerning this clonotype: The antigen remains undetermined.

The study excluded patients with uncontrolled infection, other autoimmune disease, pregnancy or lactation. Extraction of PBMCs used roughly 9.6 ml of fresh peripheral blood. This chain joins TRBV11-2 and TRBJ1-4; D gene uncertain. This TCR derives from a woman aged 40 to 50 with Graves' hyperthyroidism. Sequencing was done on a sample of blood. The CDR3 reads CASSLLRTGGVGGKLFF. DNA of the CDR3: TGTGCCAGCAGCTTATTAAGGACGGGCGGAGTCGGCGGAAAACTGTTTTTT.